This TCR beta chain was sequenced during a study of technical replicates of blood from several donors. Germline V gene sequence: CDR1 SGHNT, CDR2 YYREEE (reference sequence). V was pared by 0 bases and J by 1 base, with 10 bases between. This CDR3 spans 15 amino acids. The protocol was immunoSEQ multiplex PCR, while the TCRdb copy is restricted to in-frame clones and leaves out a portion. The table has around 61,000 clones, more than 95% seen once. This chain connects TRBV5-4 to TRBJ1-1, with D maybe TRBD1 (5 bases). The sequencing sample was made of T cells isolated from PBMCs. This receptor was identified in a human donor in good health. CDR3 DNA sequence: TGTGCCAGCAGCTTGGGGTCAGGGTGGAACACTGAAGCTTTCTTT. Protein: CASSLGSGWNTEAFF.